This T cell receptor beta chain came from a study of T cells in tuberculosis. Points from the study as a whole: GEM motif frequencies gave 70% accuracy; the GMM repertoire gave about 90%. Smaller alpha distances in active tuberculosis partly reflected shorter CDR3-alpha lengths. Active tuberculosis TCR-alpha repertoires lay closer to GMM-specific TCRs than IGRA-negative controls, suggesting clonal expansion.

This clone has just a few counts. The antigen is not known. Germline assignment: CDR1 MNHNS and CDR2 SASEGT. This CDR3 region has 15 residues. The V segment lost 3 bases and the J segment 9 bases; nucleotides outside the gene matches: 10. Clones were sequenced by immunoSEQ multiplex PCR, and TCRdb holds only the in-frame ones, with some missing. Of under 35,000 clones in the sample, roughly 94% were seen once. The chain couples TRBV6-1 to TRBJ2-1, with 8 bases lining up with TRBD2. The sequenced sample was PBMCs. This clonotype was sampled from a donor between 10 and 35 years old with latent tuberculosis or without tuberculosis infection. CDR3 region: CASSDPGLDLPEQFF. As DNA, the CDR3 is TGTGCCAGCAGTGACCCGGGACTAGATCTACCTGAGCAGTTCTTC.